This TCR beta chain originates from a study of T cell responses to AZD1222 COVID-19 vaccine. Study background: Both about-4-week and about-12-week second-dose recipients were combined. Study-level findings and limits: Unmutated variant regions are reportedly targeted by nearly half of spike-specific TCRs. Only after the peak T cell response were repertoires sampled. The donor group comprised mostly white British people and more females; the analysis possibly underestimated clonal diversity.

Worth noting for this clone: Its target is unknown.

Some clones are missing from TCRdb's copy, which holds only in-frame ones; the method was immunoSEQ multiplex PCR. The data hold 110,000 or so clones, with about nine tenths observed a single time. The sequence came from an adult in good health. The specimen comprised peripheral blood, sampled on day 0 of AZD1222 vaccination.

CDR3 sequence: CASSQDSSSLNTEAFF. As DNA, the CDR3 is TGTGCCAGCAGCCAAGACAGTTCTAGCCTGAACACTGAAGCTTTCTTT. The chain joins TRBV3-1 (or the pseudogene TRBV3-2) to TRBJ1-1; unclear D gene. The V end lost 0 bases, the J end lost 0 bases, and 11 bases lay between the germline ends. CDR1 LGHDT and CDR2 YNNKEL come from the germline V gene (reference sequence). The CDR3 is 16 amino acids.